One and the same sample provided the 16 T cell receptor beta chains below, sequenced in a study of T cell changes during pregnancy in multiple sclerosis. Produced via immunoSEQ multiplex PCR; TCRdb's table is partial and in-frame only. The data hold fewer than 55,000 clones, with roughly 91% observed a single time. The sample consisted of CD4+ T cells from peripheral blood mononuclear cells, taken in the third trimester of pregnancy. These receptors were obtained from a female donor with multiple sclerosis, enrolled in a pregnancy study.

To note about this clone: One end of the junction is discordant with germline, which a read error may explain. The chain recombines TRBV7-7 with TRBJ1-1; a possible D gene is TRBD1 (5 bases). CDR1 and CDR2 from the germline V gene are SSHAT and FNYEAQ (reference sequence). This CDR3 is built from 13 residues. The CDR3 sequence: CASSLGQNTEAFF. The CDR3 coding sequence is TGTGCTAGCAGCTTAGGACAGAACACTGAAGCTTTCTTT.

The rearrangement joins TRBV15 to TRBJ1-3, with a weak D call TRBD1 (6 bases). The V gene's germline CDR1 is LNHNV and CDR2 YYDKDF (reference sequence). V lost 3 bases and J 0 bases, leaving 18 bases between the germline ends. The CDR3 has 18 residues. The CDR3: CATSRVFGVRGSGNTIYF. The CDR3 region has the DNA TGTGCCACCAGCAGGGTCTTTGGGGTCAGGGGCTCTGGAAACACCATATATTTT.

The V and J genes are TRBV5-6 and TRBJ2-7; TRBD2 matches at 8 bases. Germline V gives CDR1 SGHDT, CDR2 YYEEEE. The junction had 7 bases not matched to a gene; V was cut back by 0 bases and J by 5 bases. This CDR3 is 15 amino acids long. The CDR3 spells CASSLGVAGGHEQYF. The CDR3 DNA is TGTGCCAGCAGCTTGGGCGTGGCGGGGGGCCACGAGCAGTACTTC.

The rearrangement links TRBV7-9 to TRBJ2-3; D gene unclear. Looked up from germline, CDR1 is SEHNR and CDR2 is FQNEAQ (reference sequence). Trimming removed 4 bases from V and 0 bases from J, with 5 bases in between. The CDR3 is made up of 13 amino acids. The DNA for the CDR3 is TGTGCCAGCAGCTCAACAAGCACAGATACGCAGTATTTT. Protein product: CASSSTSTDTQYF.

The chain joins TRBV9 to TRBJ2-2; tentative D call: TRBD2 (6 bases). Per the germline V gene, CDR1 is SGDLS and CDR2 is YYNGEE. Between the trimmed V and J ends, which lost 4 bases and 10 bases, there was a span of 14 bases. CDR3 size: 13 residues. The CDR3 loop reads CASSPGGAEELFF. The DNA for the CDR3 is TGTGCCAGCAGCCCGGGCGGGGCTGAGGAGCTGTTTTTT.

V and J are TRBV27 and TRBJ1-5, with D tentatively TRBD1 (5 bases). This CDR3 has 13 residues. V lost 5 bases to trimming and J lost 6 bases, with 11 bases between them. Germline V gene sequence: CDR1 MNHEY, CDR2 SMNVEV (reference sequence). DNA for the CDR3: TGTGCCAGCAGTCCCAGGGTCCGTCAGCCCCAGCATTTT. It codes for CASSPRVRQPQHF.

The V and J genes are TRBV27 and TRBJ1-6; D ambiguous. The V end lost 0 bases, the J end lost 3 bases, and 12 bases lay between the germline ends. The length of the CDR3 is 17 residues. CDR1 and CDR2 (germline): MNHEY, SMNVEV (reference sequence). CDR3 in amino acids: CASSLSPGGNYNSPLHF. Here the CDR3 DNA reads TGTGCCAGCAGTTTATCCCCGGGAGGGAACTATAATTCACCCCTCCACTTT.

V gene TRBV19 combines with J gene TRBJ1-4, with no clear D. Between the trimmed V and J ends, which lost 5 bases and 4 bases, there was a span of 14 bases. This CDR3 contains 15 residues. CDR1 is LNHDA and CDR2 is SQIVND in the germline V gene (reference sequence). Written as DNA, the CDR3 is TGTGCCAGTAGTTGGAGCGGAGCCATTAATGAAAAACTGTTTTTT. It encodes CASSWSGAINEKLFF.

The chain carries TRBV6-1 and TRBJ1-2; D possibly corresponds to TRBD1 (6 bases). The CDR3 contains 14 residues. Per the germline V gene, CDR1 is MNHNS and CDR2 is SASEGT. V shed 4 bases and J shed 4 bases, with 13 bases lying between them. The CDR3 sequence is CASSASGQSYGYTF. The CDR3 nucleotides read TGTGCCAGCAGTGCGTCAGGACAGAGCTATGGCTACACCTTC.

V gene TRBV5-1 combines with J gene TRBJ2-1, with D perhaps TRBD1 (5 bases). Germline V gives CDR1 SGHRS, CDR2 YFSETQ. V dropped 6 bases and J dropped 6 bases, with 13 bases sitting between them. The CDR3 extends over 13 amino acids. The CDR3 reads CASKEGASNEQFF. The CDR3, as DNA: TGCGCCAGCAAGGAAGGGGCAAGCAATGAGCAGTTCTTC.

The V and J genes are TRBV15 and TRBJ1-2; D is unclear. This CDR3 has 13 residues. CDR1 and CDR2 (germline): LNHNV, YYDKDF (reference sequence). Trimming shortened V by 5 bases and J by 6 bases, and 13 bases separated the two germline ends. The DNA of the CDR3 is TGTGCCACCAGCGTATACCTAAACGATGGCTACACCTTC. It specifies CATSVYLNDGYTF.

The V call is TRBV5-1, the J call TRBJ1-2; tentative D call: TRBD1 (5 bases). This CDR3 has 15 residues. Germline V gives CDR1 SGHRS, CDR2 YFSETQ. V gave up 1 base and J gave up 4 bases, with 14 bases separating them. CDR3 DNA: TGCGCCAGCAGCTTGCGATCGGACGGGGGCTATGGCTACACCTTC. Residues: CASSLRSDGGYGYTF.

This clone was picked up one time. CDR3 residues: CASRSGGAGTEAFF. The CDR3 coding sequence is TGTGCCAGCAGATCAGGGGGCGCGGGCACTGAAGCTTTCTTT. The chain employs TRBV27 and TRBJ1-1; 8 bases match TRBD1. V lost 6 bases to trimming and J lost 4 bases; unmatched junction nucleotides: 7. The CDR3 runs to 14 residues. CDR1 and CDR2 (germline): MNHEY, SMNVEV (reference sequence).

Only one count was recorded for this clone. CDR3 region: CASSPRWGVELYGYTF. DNA of the CDR3: TGTGCCAGCAGCCCCCGGTGGGGGGTGGAATTGTATGGCTACACCTTC. The V gene is TRBV4-2, the J gene TRBJ1-2, with D tentatively TRBD1 (5 bases). Germline lookup yields CDR1 LGHNA and CDR2 YNFKEQ. The CDR3 covers 16 residues. V was clipped by 4 bases and J by 5 bases, with 20 bases between them.

This chain joins TRBV19 and TRBJ1-2, with a tentative D call TRBD1 (6 bases). Trimming removed 8 bases from V and 2 bases from J, with 15 bases in between. Germline V CDR1 and CDR2: LNHDA, SQIVND (reference sequence). This CDR3 has 14 amino acids. The CDR3 is CASERGRANYGYTF. Here the CDR3 DNA reads TGTGCCAGTGAGCGGGGGCGAGCGAACTATGGCTACACCTTC.

The chain has TRBV6-1 and TRBJ1-2; no reliable D call. The V gene lost 3 bases and the J gene lost 4 bases, with 12 bases spanning the gap. Germline CDR1 MNHNS, CDR2 SASEGT. The CDR3 is 14 residues long. CDR3 nucleotides: TGTGCCAGCAGTGAGGTACCTGCTAGCTATGGCTACACCTTC. Translation: CASSEVPASYGYTF.